This is a list of T cell receptor beta chains from one sample in a study of T cells expressing NK-cell markers. TCRdb reanalyzed the 5' RACE reads and collapses them to one entry per CDR3 protein, without DNA. There are 550,000 or so distinct CDR3 sequences in the sample, with roughly 3.6% held by the top ten. Sample: blood T cells: a sorted CD56 or NKG2C T cell subset, CD4+ or CD8+ T cells, or bulk PBMC T cells (not recorded which). The receptors were gathered from a young man in good health. Both conserved end residues are part of each CDR3. Fields, in order: CDR3 protein, V gene, J gene.

CDR3aa: CASSLGGGTSGITSYEQYF
v_gene: TRBV5-6
j_gene: TRBJ2-7

CDR3aa: CSARVIVAGGHQYF
v_gene: TRBV20-1
j_gene: TRBJ2-3

CDR3aa: CASSLGDRGGNTIYF
v_gene: TRBV7-9
j_gene: TRBJ1-3

CDR3aa: CASSWGSNQPQHF
v_gene: TRBV6-5
j_gene: TRBJ1-5

CDR3aa: CASSLGLANGIQYF
v_gene: TRBV7-2
j_gene: TRBJ2-4

CDR3aa: CASSSYGGNTEAFF
v_gene: TRBV12-3/TRBV12-4
j_gene: TRBJ1-1

CDR3aa: CATFLYNEQFF
v_gene: TRBV2
j_gene: TRBJ2-1

CDR3aa: CASSQSRAKGGNTIYF
v_gene: TRBV18
j_gene: TRBJ1-3

CDR3aa: CAISEKSGSVYGYTF
v_gene: TRBV10-3
j_gene: TRBJ1-2

CDR3aa: CASSLYAGGTNGEQFF
v_gene: TRBV7-9
j_gene: TRBJ2-1

CDR3aa: CSVAASTTAYEQYF
v_gene: TRBV29-1
j_gene: TRBJ2-7

CDR3aa: CASSPTPGQGYNEQFF
v_gene: TRBV7-9
j_gene: TRBJ2-1

CDR3aa: CATEAKGASDEQFF
v_gene: TRBV24-1
j_gene: TRBJ2-1